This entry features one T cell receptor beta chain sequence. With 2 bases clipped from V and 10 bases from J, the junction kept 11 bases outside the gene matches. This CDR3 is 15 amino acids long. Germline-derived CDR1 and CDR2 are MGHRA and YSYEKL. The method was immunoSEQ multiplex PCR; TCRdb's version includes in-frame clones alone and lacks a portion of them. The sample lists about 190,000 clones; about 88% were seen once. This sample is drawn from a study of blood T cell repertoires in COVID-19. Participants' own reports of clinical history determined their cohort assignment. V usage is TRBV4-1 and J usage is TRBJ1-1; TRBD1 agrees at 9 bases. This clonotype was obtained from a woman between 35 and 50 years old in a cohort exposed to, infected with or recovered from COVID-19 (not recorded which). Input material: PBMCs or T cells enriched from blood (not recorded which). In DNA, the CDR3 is TGCGCCAGCAGCCAAATGGACCGACAGGGGGAAACAGCTTTCTTT. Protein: CASSQMDRQGETAFF.